Each of the 26 T cell receptor beta chains below was sequenced from the same sample in a study of shared clonotypes between healthy human individuals. Naivety among CD8 cells was defined by CD45RO negativity and positive CCR7 selection, thereby excluding terminally differentiated effector memory CD45RA+ cells. The repertoire was sequenced with immunoSEQ multiplex PCR; TCRdb's copy has only in-frame clones and lacks some. The sample holds around 1,900,000 clones; 80% to 95% are singletons and the top ten take over 1.5%. Sequencing used naive CD8+ T cells from PBMCs. Receptor source: a man in his late teens or twenties in good health. Some clones in this sample may be carry-over from other donors' samples.

The chain recombines TRBV6-4 with TRBJ2-1; the D gene could be TRBD1 or TRBD2 (5 bases each). Germline lookup yields CDR1 MRHNA and CDR2 SNTAGT. The CDR3 extends over 13 amino acids. With 2 bases removed from V and 4 bases from J, the gap between germline ends came to 6 bases. The CDR3 DNA is TGTGCCAGCAGTGACGGGGGTTACAATGAGCAGTTCTTC. This codes for CASSDGGYNEQFF.

V is TRBV28 and J is TRBJ1-4; no reliable D call. V was cut by 6 bases and J by 11 bases, with 10 bases left in between. CDR1 MDHEN and CDR2 SYDVKM come from the germline V gene. The CDR3 length is 11 residues. The CDR3: CASRLGTKLFF. For the CDR3, the DNA is TGTGCCAGCAGGCTCGGAACTAAACTGTTTTTT.

This clone was found many times. The identical CDR3 is also encoded by other nucleotide sequences in the sample. V gene TRBV4-2 combines with J gene TRBJ2-7; D not resolved. Trimming removed 2 bases at V and 2 bases at J, with 13 bases between. CDR3 length equals 15 residues. The germline V gene encodes CDR1 LGHNA and CDR2 YNFKEQ. CDR3 nucleotides: TGTGCCAGCAGCCAAATTGATTCGGGCACCTACGAGCAGTACTTC. Translating it yields CASSQIDSGTYEQYF.

This chain uses TRBV11-1 with TRBJ2-7; TRBD1 might be the D (6 bases). The CDR3 sequence is 15 residues long. Trimming took 2 bases from V and 2 from J, leaving 13 bases between them. Germline loops: CDR1 SGHAT, CDR2 FQDESV (reference sequence). The CDR3 nucleotides read TGTGCCAGCAGCTTACCCCGAGGGGGTCCCTACGAGCAGTACTTC. It translates to CASSLPRGGPYEQYF.

The genes are TRBV7-9 and TRBJ2-7, with TRBD1 matching 8 bases. Germline CDR1 SEHNR, CDR2 FQNEAQ (reference sequence). V shed 5 bases and J 2 bases; nucleotides not matched to a gene: 2. CDR3 length: 13 residues. As DNA, the CDR3 is TGTGCCAGCAGCGACAGGGGCGCCTACGAGCAGTACTTC. Translated, it gives CASSDRGAYEQYF.

The rearrangement uses TRBV7-2 and TRBJ2-7; D not certain. Germline V CDR1 and CDR2: SGHTA, FQGNSA. The germline V and J ends were trimmed by 5 bases and 4 bases, with 9 bases remaining between them. This CDR3 is built from 12 residues. CDR3 coding DNA: TGTGCCAGCAGCGCCTTAGATTACGAGCAGTACTTC. The encoded protein is CASSALDYEQYF.

The chain employs TRBV28 and TRBJ2-5; D is undetermined. Trimming took 3 bases from V and 5 from J, leaving 7 bases between them. CDR1 and CDR2 from the germline V gene are MDHEN and SYDVKM. This CDR3 comprises 12 residues. CDR3 sequence reads: CASSFGLETQYF. The CDR3, as DNA: TGTGCCAGCAGTTTTGGATTGGAGACCCAGTACTTC.

The gene calls are TRBV11-3 and TRBJ2-7; no definite D call. This CDR3 has 14 residues. Germline V gives CDR1 SGHNT, CDR2 YENEEA. V gave up 5 bases and J gave up 2 bases, with 13 bases separating them. The CDR3 spells CASSARSETYEQYF. The CDR3 region has the DNA TGTGCCAGCAGCGCCCGGTCAGAGACCTACGAGCAGTACTTC.

With regard to this clone: Other DNA sequences in the sample encode the same CDR3. The chain is built from TRBV19 and TRBJ1-1; perhaps TRBD1 as D (5 bases). CDR3 length: 12 residues. CDR1 and CDR2 from the germline V gene are LNHDA and SQIVND (reference sequence). Trimming left V 3 bases short and J 6 bases short, with 8 bases between. The CDR3 DNA is TGTGCCAGTAGTATGGGGCGTTCTGAAGCTTTCTTT. It translates to CASSMGRSEAFF.

As for this clone: Other DNA sequences in the same sample also yield this CDR3. The rearrangement links TRBV15 to TRBJ2-2; D not resolved. V lost 0 bases and J 1 base, leaving 3 bases between the germline ends. Germline V gene sequence: CDR1 LNHNV, CDR2 YYDKDF (reference sequence). The CDR3 has 14 residues. CDR3 loop: CATSRDRNTGELFF. The DNA for the CDR3 is TGTGCCACCAGCAGAGACAGGAACACCGGGGAGCTGTTTTTT.

This sequence joins TRBV15 and TRBJ2-7, with 10 bases fitting TRBD1. Germline V gene sequence: CDR1 LNHNV, CDR2 YYDKDF (reference sequence). V shed 4 bases and J 6 bases; nucleotides not matched to a gene: 3. The CDR3 has 13 residues. Here the CDR3 reads CATSTGTGVEQYF. CDR3 bases: TGTGCCACCAGCACCGGGACAGGGGTCGAGCAGTACTTC.

V is TRBV7-9 and J is TRBJ2-1; D unresolved. This CDR3 comprises 13 residues. Per the germline V gene, CDR1 is SEHNR and CDR2 is FQNEAQ (reference sequence). Trimming shortened V by 10 bases and J by 4 bases, and 14 bases separated the two germline ends. The CDR3 here is CATGLAGYNEQFF. CDR3 coding DNA: TGTGCCACAGGTCTGGCCGGGTACAATGAGCAGTTCTTC.

This clone was recorded once. The chain has TRBV25-1 and TRBJ2-1, with D uncertain. Trimming left V 6 bases short and J 9 bases short, with 15 bases between. The CDR3 spans 13 residues. In germline, CDR1 is MGHDK, CDR2 SYGVNS. Written as DNA, the CDR3 is TGTGCCAGCAGCGGTTTGGGTCCAGGTGAGCAGTTCTTC. Protein product: CASSGLGPGEQFF.

This rearrangement joins TRBV12-5 to TRBJ2-5, with 11 bases matching TRBD2. The V segment lost 7 bases and the J segment 5 bases; nucleotides outside the gene matches: 21. Germline V gives CDR1 LGHNT, CDR2 FRNRAP. The CDR3 extends over 19 amino acids. The CDR3 region is CASALAGTSGASSLETQYF. As DNA, the CDR3 is TGTGCTAGTGCCCTAGCCGGGACTAGCGGAGCCTCTTCGTTGGAGACCCAGTACTTC.

The V gene is TRBV7-6, the J gene TRBJ2-1; no clear D. The CDR3 contains 14 residues. V gave up 5 bases and J gave up 0 bases, with 8 bases separating them. Germline loops: CDR1 SGHVS, CDR2 FNYEAQ. The DNA of the CDR3 is TGTGCCAGCAGCGTGCGTGCCTCCTACAATGAGCAGTTCTTC. Translation: CASSVRASYNEQFF.

The chain couples TRBV9 to TRBJ1-1; 9 bases align to TRBD1. Trimming at V came to 4 bases and at J to 1 base, leaving 8 bases not matched to a gene. CDR3 length: 16 residues. Germline-derived CDR1 and CDR2 are SGDLS and YYNGEE. The CDR3 DNA reads as TGTGCCAGCAGCAATGGACAGGGGCGGGGGAACACTGAAGCTTTCTTT. Amino acids: CASSNGQGRGNTEAFF.

V and J are TRBV7-3 and TRBJ1-1; possible D gene TRBD1, 6 bases. CDR3 length: 16 residues. The V and J ends lost 4 bases and 1 base respectively, with 16 bases between them. CDR1 SGHTA and CDR2 FQGTGA come from the germline V gene. The CDR3 nucleotides are TGTGCCAGCAGCTCCCGCGAGGGGGGAACGAACACTGAAGCTTTCTTT. This gives the protein CASSSREGGTNTEAFF.

The genes are TRBV5-6 and TRBJ2-7; D may be TRBD2 (5 bases). Germline CDR1 and CDR2: SGHDT and YYEEEE. With 5 bases removed from V and 6 bases from J, the gap between germline ends came to 9 bases. The CDR3 loop spans 11 amino acids. CDR3 loop: CASSEGREQYF. CDR3 sequence (DNA): TGTGCCAGCAGTGAGGGTCGCGAGCAGTACTTC. Drawing the rest from reference TRBV5-6 and TRBJ2-7, the complete variable domain is DAGVTQSPTHLIKTRGQQVTLRCSPKSGHDTVSWYQQALGQGPQFIFQYYEEEERQRGNFPDRFSGHQFPNYSSELNVNALLLGDSALYLCASSEGREQYFGPGTRLTVT.

The CDR3 DNA is TGTGCCAGCAGTGCACTCACAAACTACAATGAGCAGTTCTTC. This gives the protein CASSALTNYNEQFF. V gene TRBV2 combines with J gene TRBJ2-1; no clear D. Germline V gene lookup returns CDR1 SNHLY and CDR2 FYNNEI. V shed 4 bases and J shed 3 bases, with 10 bases lying between them. The CDR3 consists of 14 residues.

This clone was counted a single time. The chain employs TRBV7-9 and TRBJ2-1, with D tentatively TRBD1 (5 bases). The CDR3 has 14 residues. Germline lookup yields CDR1 SEHNR and CDR2 FQNEAQ (reference sequence). V lost 1 base to trimming and J lost 10 bases, with 14 bases between them. This chain's CDR3 is CASSLVYPGAEQFF. CDR3 DNA sequence: TGTGCCAGCAGCTTAGTCTACCCTGGGGCCGAGCAGTTCTTC.

The J gene is TRBJ2-5, the V gene TRBV9; TRBD2 aligns across 12 bases. V lost 1 base and J lost 6; bases outside the gene matches: 7. Germline V gene lookup returns CDR1 SGDLS and CDR2 YYNGEE. This CDR3 has 16 residues. CDR3 nucleotide sequence: TGTGCCAGCAGCGTACTAGCGGGAGGGCCGGGGAAGACCCAGTACTTC. It specifies CASSVLAGGPGKTQYF.

Turning to this clone: Other DNA variants within this sample encode the same CDR3. This rearrangement joins TRBV4-1 to TRBJ1-5; 10 bases line up with TRBD1. The V gene end was trimmed by 3 bases and the J gene end by 5 bases; junction bases not matched to a gene: 4. Germline lookup yields CDR1 MGHRA and CDR2 YSYEKL. The CDR3 contains 15 residues. CDR3 in amino acids: CASSQVGQGDQPQHF. CDR3 coding DNA: TGCGCCAGCAGCCAGGTAGGACAGGGGGATCAGCCCCAGCATTTT.

This clone was picked up one time. The rearrangement links TRBV7-6 to TRBJ2-5, with unresolved D. With 5 bases removed from V and 3 bases from J, the gap between germline ends came to 13 bases. CDR1 is SGHVS and CDR2 is FNYEAQ in the germline V gene. The CDR3 is 14 residues long. In DNA form, the CDR3 reads TGTGCCAGCAGCCCGATCACAGAAGAAGAGACCCAGTACTTC. This translates into CASSPITEEETQYF. Complete variable domain (other parts from reference TRBV7-6 and TRBJ2-5): GAGVSQSPRYKVTKRGQDVALRCDPISGHVSLYWYRQALGQGPEFLTYFNYEAQQDKSGLPNDRFSAERPEGSISTLTIQRTEQRDSAMYRCASSPITEEETQYFGPGTRLLVL.

This clone was counted once. The chain uses TRBV30 and TRBJ2-7; 7 bases map to TRBD1. CDR3 length: 13 residues. V gave up 1 base and J gave up 6 bases; unmatched junction bases: 6. CDR1 and CDR2 (germline): GTSNPN, SVGIG (reference sequence). The chain's CDR3 is CAWSAVTGTEQYF. Written as DNA, the CDR3 is TGTGCCTGGAGTGCAGTGACAGGGACCGAGCAGTACTTC.

This chain uses TRBV28 with TRBJ2-7; 8 bases align to TRBD1. V was clipped by 3 bases and J by 7 bases; unmatched bases: 8. The germline V gene has CDR1 MDHEN and CDR2 SYDVKM. There are 14 residues in the CDR3. The CDR3 region is CASSFRDRPGEQYF. The DNA for the CDR3 is TGTGCCAGCAGTTTCCGGGACAGGCCTGGAGAGCAGTACTTC.

This chain links TRBV11-2 with TRBJ1-4; tentative D call: TRBD1 (5 bases). The V end lost 4 bases, the J end lost 8 bases, and 29 bases lay between the germline ends. The CDR3 extends over 19 amino acids. Germline V gives CDR1 SGHAT, CDR2 FQNNGV. CDR3 in amino acids: CASSYPYHGDPGSQEKLFF. The CDR3 DNA reads as TGTGCCAGCAGCTATCCCTACCATGGGGACCCGGGGTCACAGGAAAAACTGTTTTTT.